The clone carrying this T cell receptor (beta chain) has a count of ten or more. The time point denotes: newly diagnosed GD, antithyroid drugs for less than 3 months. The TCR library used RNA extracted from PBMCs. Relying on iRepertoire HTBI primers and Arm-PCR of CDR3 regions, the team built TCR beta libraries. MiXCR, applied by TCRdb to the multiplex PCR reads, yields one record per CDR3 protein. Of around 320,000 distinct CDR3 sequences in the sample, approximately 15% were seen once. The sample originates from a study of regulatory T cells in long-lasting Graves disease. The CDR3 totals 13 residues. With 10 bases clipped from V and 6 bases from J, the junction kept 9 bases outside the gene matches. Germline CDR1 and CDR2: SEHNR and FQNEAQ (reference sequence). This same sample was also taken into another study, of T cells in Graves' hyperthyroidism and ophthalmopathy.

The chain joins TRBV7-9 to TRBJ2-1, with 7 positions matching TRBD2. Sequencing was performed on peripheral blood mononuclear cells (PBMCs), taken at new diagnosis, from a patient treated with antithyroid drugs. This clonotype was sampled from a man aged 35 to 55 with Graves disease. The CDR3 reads CAINGGSTNEQFF. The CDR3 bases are TGTGCCATAAACGGGGGGTCAACCAATGAGCAGTTCTTC.